This T cell receptor (beta chain) was identified in a study of blood T cell repertoires in COVID-19. Across the whole study: Samples came from the United States, Italy and Spain, spanning acute and convalescent COVID-19. Sources were T cells, B-cell-depleted T cells, or PBMCs; the material itself was cDNA or gDNA.

The germline V and J ends were trimmed by 2 bases and 4 bases, with 12 bases remaining between them. The CDR3 runs 14 residues. The germline gives CDR1 SGHNT, CDR2 YYREEE (reference sequence). Method: immunoSEQ multiplex PCR; TCRdb's copy keeps in-frame clones and lacks some. The sample yields fewer than 200,000 clones, approximately 84% seen once. The sample taken for sequencing was peripheral blood. This TCR derives from a man in his forties or fifties with acute or convalescent COVID-19. The J gene is TRBJ1-2, the V gene TRBV5-4; D is unclear. CDR3 loop: CASSFPASGYGYTF. CDR3 coding DNA: TGTGCCAGCAGCTTCCCCGCGTCGGGCTATGGCTACACCTTC.